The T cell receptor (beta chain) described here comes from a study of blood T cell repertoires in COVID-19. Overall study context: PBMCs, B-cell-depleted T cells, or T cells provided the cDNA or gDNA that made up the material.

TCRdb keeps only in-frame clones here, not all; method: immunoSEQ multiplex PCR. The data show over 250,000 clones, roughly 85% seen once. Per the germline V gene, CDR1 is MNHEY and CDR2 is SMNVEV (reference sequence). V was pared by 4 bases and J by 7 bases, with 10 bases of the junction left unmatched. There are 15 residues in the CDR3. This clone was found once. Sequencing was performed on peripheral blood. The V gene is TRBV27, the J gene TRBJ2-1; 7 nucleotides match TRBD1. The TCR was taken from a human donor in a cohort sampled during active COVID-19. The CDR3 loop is CASSSKNRGDNEQFF. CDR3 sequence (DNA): TGTGCCAGCAGTTCAAAGAACAGGGGAGATAATGAGCAGTTCTTC.